These 17 T cell receptor beta chains share one sample of origin, sequenced in a study of blood T cell repertoires in COVID-19. Method: immunoSEQ multiplex PCR; TCRdb's copy keeps in-frame clones and lacks some. The data hold about 76,000 clones, with roughly 81% observed a single time. Sequencing used peripheral blood. Receptors were obtained from a man aged 60-69 years with COVID-19, enrolled during active disease.

The gene calls are TRBV19 and TRBJ2-7; TRBD1 aligns across 9 bases. Germline V gene lookup returns CDR1 LNHDA and CDR2 SQIVND (reference sequence). This CDR3 is 15 amino acids long. V dropped 3 bases and J dropped 0; count of bases not matched to a gene: 3. The CDR3 bases are TGTGCCAGTAGTATGGGGGGACAGGGCTCCTACGAGCAGTACTTC. Encoded protein: CASSMGGQGSYEQYF.

This clone was detected only a few times. The rearrangement joins TRBV6-5 to TRBJ2-5; tentatively, D is TRBD2 (6 bases). Germline CDR1 is MNHEY and CDR2 is SVGAGI. Trimming removed 7 bases from V and 5 bases from J, with 17 bases in between. The length of the CDR3 is 14 residues. CDR3 sequence reads: CASKRAEGRETQYF. CDR3 bases: TGTGCCAGCAAACGAGCGGAGGGGCGTGAGACCCAGTACTTC.

V usage is TRBV2 and J usage is TRBJ2-2, with 9 nucleotides matching TRBD2. The germline CDR1 and CDR2 sequences are SNHLY and FYNNEI. V was clipped by 3 bases and J by 1 base; unmatched bases: 12. The length of the CDR3 is 19 residues. CDR3 sequence (DNA): TGTGCCAGCAGTGACAAGAGACTCGCGGGGGGGCGGAACACCGGGGAGCTGTTTTTT. Amino acids: CASSDKRLAGGRNTGELFF.

The chain employs TRBV7-9 and TRBJ1-6, with D uncertain. Germline-derived CDR1 and CDR2 are SEHNR and FQNEAQ (reference sequence). The CDR3 contains 13 residues. Trimming took off 3 bases at V and 9 bases at J, with 9 bases between the two ends. The CDR3 DNA is TGTGCCAGCAGCTTCGGGGATTCTTCACCCCTCCACTTT. Protein product: CASSFGDSSPLHF.

The chain has TRBV7-6 and TRBJ2-3; TRBD2 matches 9 bases. This CDR3 spans 16 amino acids. Germline CDR1 SGHVS, CDR2 FNYEAQ. Trimming took 0 bases from V and 1 from J; bases not matched to a gene: 2. Written as DNA, the CDR3 is TGTGCCAGCAGCTTAGCTAGCGGGGGAGGCACAGATACGCAGTATTTT. Protein sequence: CASSLASGGGTDTQYF.

The chain uses TRBV25-1 and TRBJ2-2; D is perhaps TRBD2 (6 bases). Germline V lookup: CDR1 MGHDK, CDR2 SYGVNS. The CDR3 runs to 16 residues. The ends were cut back, 2 bases at V and 0 bases at J, with 10 bases in the middle. The CDR3 DNA reads TGTGCCAGCAGTGAACGGGGGACCGCGAACACCGGGGAGCTGTTTTTT. Amino acids: CASSERGTANTGELFF.

This clone appeared a few times. CDR3 in amino acids: CASSSSLGGSNSPLHF. CDR3 sequence (DNA): TGTGCCAGCAGCTCATCTTTAGGAGGGAGTAATTCACCCCTCCACTTT. This rearrangement joins TRBV5-4 to TRBJ1-6; D gene unclear. Germline CDR1 reads SGHNT; CDR2 reads YYREEE (reference sequence). V gave up 3 bases and J gave up 6 bases, with 16 bases separating them. CDR3 length: 16 amino acids.

The chain combines TRBV6-5 with TRBJ2-3; 11 bases line up with TRBD2. The V segment lost 3 bases and the J segment 4 bases; nucleotides outside the gene matches: 0. CDR3 length: 14 amino acids. The V gene's germline CDR1 is MNHEY and CDR2 SVGAGI. CDR3 region: CASSYSGGADTQYF. The CDR3 DNA reads as TGTGCCAGCAGTTATAGCGGGGGGGCAGATACGCAGTATTTT.

The chain links TRBV19 to TRBJ1-5; D is unclear. Germline V gene sequence: CDR1 LNHDA, CDR2 SQIVND (reference sequence). The length of the CDR3 is 13 residues. V was cut by 8 bases and J by 3 bases, with 11 bases left in between. In DNA, the CDR3 is TGTGCCAGTTCCAGTCAAGACAATCAGCCCCAGCATTTT. This encodes CASSSQDNQPQHF.

V and J are TRBV18 and TRBJ1-3; 9 bases map to TRBD1. The junction had 6 bases not matched to a gene; V was cut back by 4 bases and J by 14 bases. The CDR3 spans 12 residues. CDR1 KGHSH and CDR2 LQKENI come from the germline V gene. The CDR3 here is CASSRQGDGVYF. The CDR3 DNA is TGTGCCAGCTCACGACAGGGGGATGGCGTATATTTT.

The rearrangement uses TRBV6-5 and TRBJ2-2; a weak D match, TRBD2 (5 bases). Trimming shortened V by 9 bases and J by 4 bases, and 18 bases separated the two germline ends. Germline CDR1 and CDR2: MNHEY and SVGAGI. This CDR3 contains 15 residues. DNA for the CDR3: TGTGCCAGTAGGCCGGGCGGGCTCAGCACCGGGGAGCTGTTTTTT. It translates to CASRPGGLSTGELFF.

This chain connects TRBV28 to TRBJ2-5; 7 nucleotides agree with TRBD2. The CDR3 covers 14 residues. Looked up from germline, CDR1 is MDHEN and CDR2 is SYDVKM. V was clipped by 6 bases and J by 2 bases; unmatched bases: 6. This CDR3 is CASSPASGQETQYF. CDR3 coding DNA: TGTGCCAGCAGCCCCGCTAGCGGTCAAGAGACCCAGTACTTC.

The J gene is TRBJ2-5, the V gene TRBV5-1, with 10 bases lining up with TRBD1. Trimming removed 6 bases from V and 3 bases from J; junction bases left unmatched: 5. The V gene's germline CDR1 is SGHRS and CDR2 YFSETQ. The CDR3 length is 14 residues. CDR3 amino acids: CASKQTGGEETQYF. CDR3 DNA: TGCGCCAGCAAACAGACAGGGGGCGAAGAGACCCAGTACTTC. The full variable domain, its missing parts supplied by reference TRBV5-1 and TRBJ2-5, is KAGVTQTPRYLIKTRGQQVTLSCSPISGHRSVSWYQQTPGQGLQFLFEYFSETQRNKGNFPGRFSGRQFSNSRSEMNVSTLELGDSALYLCASKQTGGEETQYFGPGTRLLVL.

This clone was observed a single time. The chain is built from TRBV6-4 and TRBJ2-1; 8 nucleotides line up with TRBD2. CDR3 length: 17 residues. V shed 11 bases, J shed 3 bases, and the junction held 18 bases outside the gene matches. Germline V gene lookup returns CDR1 MRHNA and CDR2 SNTAGT. The DNA for the CDR3 is TGTGCCCCCAAGCCACGAAGCGGGGGCCATCGCTACAATGAGCAGTTCTTC. Its protein product is CAPKPRSGGHRYNEQFF.

CDR3 in DNA: TGCAGCGTTGGGGAGAACTATAATTCACCCCTCCACTTT. Translated, it gives CSVGENYNSPLHF. The chain is built from TRBV29-1 and TRBJ1-6; D unresolved. Trimming took off 4 bases at V and 3 bases at J, with 7 bases between the two ends. Germline CDR1 and CDR2: SQVTM and ANQGSEA. This CDR3 has 13 residues. The whole variable domain, filled in from reference TRBV29-1 and TRBJ1-6, reads SAVISQKPSRDICQRGTSLTIQCQVDSQVTMMFWYRQQPGQSLTLIATANQGSEATYESGFVIDKFPISRPNLTFSTLTVSNMSPEDSSIYLCSVGENYNSPLHFGNGTRLTVT.

The chain combines TRBV23-1 with TRBJ1-5; 9 bases match TRBD1. TRBV23-1 counts as an open reading frame of uncertain function. J gave up 2 bases and V 4 bases, and 12 bases lay outside the gene matches. CDR3 size: 18 residues. This chain's CDR3 is CASSPPGTGSYGNQPQHF. Here the CDR3 DNA reads TGCGCCAGCAGTCCTCCCGGGACAGGGTCTTATGGCAATCAGCCCCAGCATTTT.

The rearrangement uses TRBV7-3 and TRBJ1-6; TRBD1 matches 7 bases. Germline values: CDR1 SGHTA, CDR2 FQGTGA. This CDR3 has 14 amino acids. The junction had 6 bases not matched to a gene; V was cut back by 7 bases and J by 6 bases. The CDR3 sequence: CASTQQGFNSPLHF. CDR3 in DNA: TGTGCCAGCACCCAACAGGGGTTTAATTCACCCCTCCACTTT.